The rows below give T cell receptor beta chains drawn from one sample of a study of blood T cells in healthy people across ages. TCRdb passed the 5' RACE reads through MiXCR, listing each CDR3 protein once. Counted here are fewer than 900,000 distinct CDR3 sequences, roughly 43% occurring once; the ten biggest clones make up 20% to 25%. The sequencing sample was made of blood. These receptors were taken from a woman aged 60 to 75 in good health. Each CDR3 is given with its conserved first and last residue. D genes are given only for firm matches. Expanded clones get a size class; other rows say once, few or many, or leave the size out.

.	TRBD1	TRBV12-3/TRBV12-4	TRBJ1-6	CASSVLTGALHF	TGTGCCAGCAGCGTTCTTACAGGGGCCCTCCACTTT
many	TRBD1	TRBV29-1	TRBJ2-1	CSVDDRVVNNEQFF	TGCAGCGTTGATGACAGGGTGGTCAACAATGAGCAGTTCTTC
.	.	TRBV25-1	TRBJ1-2	CASTEGTGQGYTF	TGTGCCAGCACCGAAGGGACCGGGCAAGGCTACACCTTC
.	.	TRBV28	TRBJ2-3	CASSLYAGPDTQYF	TGTGCCAGCAGTTTATACGCAGGGCCAGATACGCAGTATTTT
.	TRBD1	TRBV12-3/TRBV12-4	TRBJ2-3	CASSLSTGLSTDTQYF	TGTGCCAGCAGTCTTTCGACAGGGCTTAGCACAGATACGCAGTATTTT
few	.	TRBV6-5	TRBJ2-7	CASSYGLGQREQYF	TGTGCCAGCAGTTACGGCCTCGGGCAGCGCGAGCAGTACTTC
.	.	TRBV12-3/TRBV12-4	TRBJ1-5	CASKLWVSNQPQHF	TGTGCCAGCAAGCTCTGGGTTAGCAATCAGCCCCAGCATTTT
.	TRBD2	TRBV20-1	TRBJ2-4	CSAPGGAAKNIQYF	TGCAGTGCTCCGGGGGGGGCTGCCAAAAACATTCAGTACTTC
.	.	TRBV10-3	TRBJ1-2	CAISEPQPEAGYTF	TGTGCCATCAGTGAGCCTCAACCAGAAGCGGGCTACACCTTC
.	TRBD2	TRBV28	TRBJ2-5	CASTREGSVGTQYF	TGTGCCAGCACTCGGGAGGGATCTGTAGGGACCCAGTACTTC
.	.	TRBV9	TRBJ2-3	CASSVDGDPSTDTQYF	TGTGCCAGCAGCGTTGACGGGGACCCCTCCACAGATACGCAGTATTTT
few	TRBD2	TRBV29-1	TRBJ2-3	CSVTTSGNTDTQYF	TGCAGCGTTACGACTAGCGGGAACACAGATACGCAGTATTTT
.	TRBD2	TRBV28	TRBJ2-7	CASCLAGGPTYEQYF	TGTGCCAGCTGTTTAGCGGGAGGGCCAACCTACGAGCAGTACTTC
.	TRBD1	TRBV12-3/TRBV12-4	TRBJ2-5	CASSRSGGTQYF	TGTGCCAGCAGCCGGTCAGGGGGGACCCAGTACTTC
.	.	TRBV4-3	TRBJ2-3	CASSQDLARDTQYF	TGCGCCAGCAGCCAAGATCTGGCCCGAGATACGCAGTATTTT
.	.	TRBV6-4	TRBJ1-5	CASSLDFGGQPQHF	TGTGCCAGCAGCCTTGATTTTGGTGGTCAGCCCCAGCATTTT